The 2 T cell receptor beta chains below were found in one sample sequenced in a study of STAT5B mutations in CD4+ large granular lymphocyte leukemia. Sequencing was performed with immunoSEQ multiplex PCR; in TCRdb, only in-frame clones are kept and a portion is missing. The sample shows 20,000 to 30,000 clones, 65% to 90% of them seen only once. Material: CD4+ T cells from blood buffy coats. All receptors derive from a human donor in good health.

The J gene is TRBJ2-3, the V gene TRBV7-9; 8 bases align to TRBD1. The CDR3 contains 16 residues. Germline trimming cut 1 base from V and 4 bases from J; bases unmatched to any gene: 7. CDR1 SEHNR and CDR2 FQNEAQ come from the germline V gene (reference sequence). The CDR3 reads CASSLVGQGGADTQYF. CDR3 DNA: TGTGCCAGCAGCTTAGTTGGACAGGGAGGCGCAGATACGCAGTATTTT. The variable domain in full, with the rest retrieved from reference TRBV7-9 and TRBJ2-3, is DTGVSQNPRHKITKRGQNVTFRCDPISEHNRLYWYRQTLGQGPEFLTYFQNEAQLEKSRLLSDRFSAERPKGSFSTLEIQRTEQGDSAMYLCASSLVGQGGADTQYFGPGTRLTVL.

V usage is TRBV7-6 and J usage is TRBJ2-1; TRBD2 matches 8 bases. V dropped 10 bases and J dropped 4; count of bases not matched to a gene: 3. CDR1 SGHVS and CDR2 FNYEAQ come from the germline V gene. The CDR3 has 12 amino acids. The CDR3 reads CAIGGAYNEQFF. In DNA, the CDR3 is TGTGCCATCGGGGGGGCGTACAATGAGCAGTTCTTC.